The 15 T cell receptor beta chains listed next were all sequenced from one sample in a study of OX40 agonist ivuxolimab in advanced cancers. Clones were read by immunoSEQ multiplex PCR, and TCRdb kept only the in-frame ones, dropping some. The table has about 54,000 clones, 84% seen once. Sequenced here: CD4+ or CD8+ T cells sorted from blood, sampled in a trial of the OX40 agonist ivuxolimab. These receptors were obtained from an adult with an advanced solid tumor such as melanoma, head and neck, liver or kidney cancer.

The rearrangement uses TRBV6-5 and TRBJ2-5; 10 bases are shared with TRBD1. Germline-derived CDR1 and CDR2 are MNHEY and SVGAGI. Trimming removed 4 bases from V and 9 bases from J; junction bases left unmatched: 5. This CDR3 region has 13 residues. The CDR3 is CASSWRQGAAQYF. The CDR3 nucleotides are TGTGCCAGCAGTTGGAGACAGGGGGCGGCCCAGTACTTC.

CDR3: CASSPPITGKSRNEQFF. The CDR3 DNA is TGTGCCAGCTCACCACCGATAACAGGGAAATCGAGGAATGAGCAGTTCTTC. The V call is TRBV18, the J call TRBJ2-1, with D perhaps TRBD1 (6 bases). CDR3 length: 17 residues. Germline values: CDR1 KGHSH, CDR2 LQKENI. The ends were cut back, 0 bases at V and 7 bases at J, with 19 bases in the middle. Full variable domain (remainder filled in from reference TRBV18 and TRBJ2-1): NAGVMQNPRHLVRRRGQEARLRCSPMKGHSHVYWYRQLPEEGLKFMVYLQKENIIDESGMPKERFSAEFPKEGPSILRIQQVVRGDSAAYFCASSPPITGKSRNEQFFGPGTRLTVL.

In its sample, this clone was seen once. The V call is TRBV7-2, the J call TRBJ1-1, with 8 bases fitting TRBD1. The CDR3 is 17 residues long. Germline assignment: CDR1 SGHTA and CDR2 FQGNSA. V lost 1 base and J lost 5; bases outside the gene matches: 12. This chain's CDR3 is CASSLDNPGGWGTEAFF. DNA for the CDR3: TGTGCCAGCAGCTTAGATAACCCAGGGGGCTGGGGGACTGAAGCTTTCTTT.

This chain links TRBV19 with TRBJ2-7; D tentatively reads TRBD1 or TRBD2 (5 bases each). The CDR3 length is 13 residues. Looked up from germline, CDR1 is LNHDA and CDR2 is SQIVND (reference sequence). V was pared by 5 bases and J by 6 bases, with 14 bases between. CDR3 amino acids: CASSAGTAFEQYF. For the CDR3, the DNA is TGTGCCAGTAGTGCCGGGACGGCCTTCGAGCAGTACTTC.

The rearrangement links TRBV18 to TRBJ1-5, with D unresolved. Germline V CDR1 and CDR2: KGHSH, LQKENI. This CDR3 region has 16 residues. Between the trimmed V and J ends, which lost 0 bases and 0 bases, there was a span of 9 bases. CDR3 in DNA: TGTGCCAGCTCACCACCCGAGGGCTCTAGCAATCAGCCCCAGCATTTT. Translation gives CASSPPEGSSNQPQHF.

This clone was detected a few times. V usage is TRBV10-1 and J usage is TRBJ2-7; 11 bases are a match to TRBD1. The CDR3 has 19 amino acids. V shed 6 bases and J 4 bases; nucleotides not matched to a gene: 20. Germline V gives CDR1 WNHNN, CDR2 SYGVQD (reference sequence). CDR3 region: CASRVGQGAWLADAYEQYF. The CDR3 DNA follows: TGCGCCAGCAGAGTTGGACAGGGGGCATGGCTAGCGGACGCGTACGAGCAGTACTTC.

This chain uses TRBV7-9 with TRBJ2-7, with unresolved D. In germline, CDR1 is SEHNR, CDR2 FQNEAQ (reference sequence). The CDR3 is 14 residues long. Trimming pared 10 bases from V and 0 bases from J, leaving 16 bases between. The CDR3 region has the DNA TGTGCCACAGAGAGAAGGATCGGCTCCTACGAGCAGTACTTC. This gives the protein CATERRIGSYEQYF.

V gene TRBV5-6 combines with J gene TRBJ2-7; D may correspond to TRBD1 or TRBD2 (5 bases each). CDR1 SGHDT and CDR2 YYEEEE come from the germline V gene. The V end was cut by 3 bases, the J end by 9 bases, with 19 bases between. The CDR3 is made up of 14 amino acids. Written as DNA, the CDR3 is TGTGCCAGCAGCTCGGGACCCGGCCAACGTGGGCAGTACTTC. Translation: CASSSGPGQRGQYF.

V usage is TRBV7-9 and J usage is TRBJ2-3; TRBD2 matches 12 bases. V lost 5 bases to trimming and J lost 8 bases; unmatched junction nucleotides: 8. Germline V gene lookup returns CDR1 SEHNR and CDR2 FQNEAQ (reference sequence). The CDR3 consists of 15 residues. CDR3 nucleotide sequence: TGTGCCAGCAGCATTCTAGCGGGAGGGGACGGTACGCAGTATTTT. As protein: CASSILAGGDGTQYF.

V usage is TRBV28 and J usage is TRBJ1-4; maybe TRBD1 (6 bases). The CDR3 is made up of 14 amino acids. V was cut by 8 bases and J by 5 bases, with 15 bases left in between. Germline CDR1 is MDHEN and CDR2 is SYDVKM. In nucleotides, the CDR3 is TGTGCCAGCGGGGGGGCCGGACAGAATGAAAAACTGTTTTTT. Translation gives CASGGAGQNEKLFF.

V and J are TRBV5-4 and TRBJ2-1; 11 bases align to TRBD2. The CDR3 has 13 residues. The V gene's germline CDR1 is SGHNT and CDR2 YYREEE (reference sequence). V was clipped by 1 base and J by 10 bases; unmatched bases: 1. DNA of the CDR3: TGTGCCAGCAGCTTGCGACTAGCGGGAGAGCAGTTCTTC. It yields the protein CASSLRLAGEQFF.

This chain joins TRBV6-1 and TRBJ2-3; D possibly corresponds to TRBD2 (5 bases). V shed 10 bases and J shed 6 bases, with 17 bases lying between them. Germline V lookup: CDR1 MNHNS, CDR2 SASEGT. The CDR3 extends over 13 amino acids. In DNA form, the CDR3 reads TGTGCCACCCTTCGTAGTAGAGGGGATACGCAGTATTTT. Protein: CATLRSRGDTQYF.

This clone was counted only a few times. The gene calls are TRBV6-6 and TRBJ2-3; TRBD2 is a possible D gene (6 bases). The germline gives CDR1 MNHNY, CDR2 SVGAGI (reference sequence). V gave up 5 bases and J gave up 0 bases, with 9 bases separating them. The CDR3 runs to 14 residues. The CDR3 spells CASSLGLSTDTQYF. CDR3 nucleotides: TGTGCCAGCAGTCTGGGACTTAGCACAGATACGCAGTATTTT.

This chain's CDR3 is CASSESAVDTQYF. In nucleotides, the CDR3 is TGCGCCAGCAGTGAGTCGGCTGTAGATACGCAGTATTTT. The chain carries TRBV10-1 and TRBJ2-3; D is undetermined. Germline V gene data show CDR1 as WNHNN and CDR2 as SYGVQD (reference sequence). Deletions cut 0 bases from V and 5 bases from J, with 6 bases between. This CDR3 comprises 13 residues.

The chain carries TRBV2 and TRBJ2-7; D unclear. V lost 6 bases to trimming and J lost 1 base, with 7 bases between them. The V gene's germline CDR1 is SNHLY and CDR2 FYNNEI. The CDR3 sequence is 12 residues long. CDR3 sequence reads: CASRVESYEQYF. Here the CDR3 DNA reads TGTGCCAGCAGGGTTGAGTCCTACGAGCAGTACTTC.